Listed below are T cell receptor beta chains from one sample, sequenced in a study of identical twins. TCRdb called the 5' RACE reads again in MiXCR, with one record for every CDR3 protein. The sample consists of hundreds of thousands of distinct CDR3 sequences, around 6% of them appearing once. The sequenced material came from naive T cells sorted from blood. These receptors were obtained from a man aged 18 to 29 in good health. Each CDR3 is given with its conserved first and last residue. D genes are given only for firm matches. Some rows have no size entry. The others give once, few or many, or a class for an expanded clone.

abundance: few
v_gene: TRBV5-1
j_gene: TRBJ2-1
d_gene: TRBD2
CDR3aa: CASSLGSSGRSNEQFF
CDR3nt: TGCGCCAGCAGCTTGGGGAGTAGCGGGAGGAGTAATGAGCAGTTCTTC

abundance: .
v_gene: TRBV6-1
j_gene: TRBJ1-2
d_gene: TRBD1
CDR3aa: CASSLHAGTGVDNYGYTF
CDR3nt: TGTGCCAGCAGTCTGCATGCCGGGACAGGGGTCGATAACTATGGCTACACCTTC

abundance: many
v_gene: TRBV7-2
j_gene: TRBJ2-1
d_gene: TRBD2
CDR3aa: CASSAGTSLFF
CDR3nt: TGTGCCAGCAGCGCCGGGACTAGTCTGTTCTTC

abundance: many
v_gene: TRBV6-2/TRBV6-3
j_gene: TRBJ2-1
d_gene: TRBD2
CDR3aa: CASSYRFAGGPYNEQFF
CDR3nt: TGTGCCAGCAGTTATCGGTTTGCGGGAGGGCCCTACAATGAGCAGTTCTTC

abundance: few
v_gene: TRBV29-1
j_gene: TRBJ2-4
d_gene: .
CDR3aa: CSVVRTPKNIQYF
CDR3nt: TGCAGCGTTGTGAGGACACCTAAAAACATTCAGTACTTC

abundance: many
v_gene: TRBV19
j_gene: TRBJ1-1
d_gene: .
CDR3aa: CSSGTEAFF
CDR3nt: TGTTCTTCCGGGACTGAAGCTTTCTTT

abundance: many
v_gene: TRBV12-3/TRBV12-4
j_gene: TRBJ2-5
d_gene: .
CDR3aa: CASSSYTEQETQYF
CDR3nt: TGTGCCAGCAGTTCCTATACGGAGCAAGAGACCCAGTACTTC

abundance: many
v_gene: TRBV24-1
j_gene: TRBJ2-1
d_gene: TRBD2
CDR3aa: CATSDLGGLAGGGDEQFF
CDR3nt: TGTGCCACCAGTGATTTAGGTGGGCTAGCGGGAGGAGGGGATGAGCAGTTCTTC

abundance: few
v_gene: TRBV12-3/TRBV12-4
j_gene: TRBJ1-1
d_gene: .
CDR3aa: CASSLSFSEAFF
CDR3nt: TGTGCCAGCAGTCTCAGCTTCTCTGAAGCTTTCTTT

abundance: many
v_gene: TRBV11-2
j_gene: TRBJ2-1
d_gene: .
CDR3aa: CASSFGGHNEQFF
CDR3nt: TGTGCCAGCAGCTTCGGGGGACACAATGAGCAGTTCTTC

abundance: many
v_gene: TRBV5-1
j_gene: TRBJ2-7
d_gene: TRBD2
CDR3aa: CASSPRGGYEQYF
CDR3nt: TGCGCCAGCAGCCCCCGGGGGGGTTACGAGCAGTACTTC

abundance: many
v_gene: TRBV12-3/TRBV12-4
j_gene: TRBJ1-5
d_gene: .
CDR3aa: CASSLWAAGNQPQHF
CDR3nt: TGTGCCAGCAGTTTATGGGCTGCGGGGAATCAGCCCCAGCATTTT

abundance: many
v_gene: TRBV30
j_gene: TRBJ2-1
d_gene: .
CDR3aa: CAWTRGASPFF
CDR3nt: TGTGCCTGGACCAGGGGCGCCTCTCCGTTCTTC

abundance: many
v_gene: TRBV20-1
j_gene: TRBJ2-1
d_gene: .
CDR3aa: CSAAADTYNEQFF
CDR3nt: TGCAGTGCAGCAGCGGATACCTACAATGAGCAGTTCTTC

abundance: many
v_gene: TRBV5-1
j_gene: TRBJ2-2
d_gene: .
CDR3aa: CASSPQTGNTGELFF
CDR3nt: TGCGCCAGCAGCCCCCAAACCGGTAACACCGGGGAGCTGTTTTTT

abundance: .
v_gene: TRBV12-3/TRBV12-4
j_gene: TRBJ2-3
d_gene: .
CDR3aa: CASSLAGLATDTQYF
CDR3nt: TGTGCCAGCAGTCTCGCTGGACTGGCCACAGATACGCAGTATTTT

abundance: many
v_gene: TRBV12-3/TRBV12-4
j_gene: TRBJ1-6
d_gene: .
CDR3aa: CASSLTGQNSPLHF
CDR3nt: TGTGCCAGCAGTTTAACGGGGCAAAATTCACCCCTCCACTTT

abundance: many
v_gene: TRBV7-2
j_gene: TRBJ2-2
d_gene: .
CDR3aa: CASSLGFSATGELFF
CDR3nt: TGTGCCAGCAGCTTAGGTTTTTCGGCTACCGGGGAGCTGTTTTTT

abundance: many
v_gene: TRBV12-3/TRBV12-4
j_gene: TRBJ2-1
d_gene: .
CDR3aa: CASLGTWAPNEQFF
CDR3nt: TGTGCCAGCCTGGGGACCTGGGCCCCCAATGAGCAGTTCTTC

abundance: few
v_gene: TRBV12-3/TRBV12-4
j_gene: TRBJ1-4
d_gene: .
CDR3aa: CASSPQGEQASATNEKLFF
CDR3nt: TGTGCCAGCAGTCCCCAAGGGGAACAAGCTTCTGCAACTAATGAAAAACTGTTTTTT

abundance: many
v_gene: TRBV20-1
j_gene: TRBJ2-1
d_gene: TRBD2
CDR3aa: CSGFGEGGYNEQFF
CDR3nt: TGCAGTGGATTCGGGGAGGGCGGCTACAATGAGCAGTTCTTC

abundance: .
v_gene: TRBV30
j_gene: TRBJ2-6
d_gene: .
CDR3aa: CAWLERAGANVLTF
CDR3nt: TGTGCCTGGCTCGAACGGGCTGGGGCCAACGTCCTGACTTTC

abundance: .
v_gene: TRBV20-1
j_gene: TRBJ2-2
d_gene: .
CDR3aa: CSARDSLKNTGELFF
CDR3nt: TGCAGTGCTAGAGATTCACTCAAAAACACCGGGGAGCTGTTTTTT

abundance: few
v_gene: TRBV12-3/TRBV12-4
j_gene: TRBJ2-1
d_gene: .
CDR3aa: CASNPDANSRAYNEQFF
CDR3nt: TGTGCCAGCAACCCGGACGCCAACTCCAGGGCTTACAATGAGCAGTTCTTC

abundance: many
v_gene: TRBV24-1
j_gene: TRBJ2-1
d_gene: .
CDR3aa: CATSEISGNEQFF
CDR3nt: TGTGCCACCAGTGAAATAAGCGGGAATGAGCAGTTCTTC

abundance: few
v_gene: TRBV7-8
j_gene: TRBJ2-2
d_gene: .
CDR3aa: CASSLASLQAGRNTGELFF
CDR3nt: TGTGCCAGCAGCTTAGCCAGCCTCCAGGCGGGGCGGAACACCGGGGAGCTGTTTTTT

abundance: many
v_gene: TRBV27
j_gene: TRBJ2-3
d_gene: .
CDR3aa: CASFRDSTDTQYF
CDR3nt: TGTGCCAGCTTCCGGGACTCCACAGATACGCAGTATTTT

abundance: .
v_gene: TRBV10-3
j_gene: TRBJ2-1
d_gene: TRBD1
CDR3aa: CAISESGQASNEQFF
CDR3nt: TGTGCCATCAGTGAGTCCGGACAGGCTTCCAATGAGCAGTTCTTC

abundance: .
v_gene: TRBV3-1
j_gene: TRBJ2-3
d_gene: .
CDR3aa: CASSQDGGDPYPNTQYF
CDR3nt: TGTGCCAGCAGCCAAGATGGAGGCGACCCATACCCAAATACGCAGTATTTT

abundance: .
v_gene: TRBV20-1
j_gene: TRBJ2-5
d_gene: TRBD2
CDR3aa: CSARDSSGNWETQYF
CDR3nt: TGCAGTGCTAGAGATTCTAGCGGGAACTGGGAGACCCAGTACTTC

abundance: few
v_gene: TRBV28
j_gene: TRBJ2-7
d_gene: TRBD2
CDR3aa: CASSLLGGAYEQYF
CDR3nt: TGTGCCAGCAGTTTATTGGGGGGGGCCTACGAGCAGTACTTC

abundance: .
v_gene: TRBV20-1
j_gene: TRBJ2-7
d_gene: TRBD2
CDR3aa: CSARAGSLADSSYEQYF
CDR3nt: TGCAGTGCTAGGGCCGGATCTCTAGCGGATAGCTCCTACGAGCAGTACTTC

abundance: few
v_gene: TRBV19
j_gene: TRBJ1-1
d_gene: .
CDR3aa: CASSIVGATEAFF
CDR3nt: TGTGCCAGTAGTATAGTGGGGGCCACTGAAGCTTTCTTT

abundance: many
v_gene: TRBV29-1
j_gene: TRBJ2-2
d_gene: .
CDR3aa: CSVGTENTGELFF
CDR3nt: TGCAGCGTTGGGACAGAAAACACCGGGGAGCTGTTTTTT

abundance: many
v_gene: TRBV20-1
j_gene: TRBJ2-5
d_gene: .
CDR3aa: CSAVGEDPETQYF
CDR3nt: TGCAGTGCTGTCGGTGAAGACCCAGAGACCCAGTACTTC

abundance: few
v_gene: TRBV7-9
j_gene: TRBJ1-1
d_gene: .
CDR3aa: CASSLHPETEAFF
CDR3nt: TGTGCCAGCAGCTTGCATCCCGAAACTGAAGCTTTCTTT

abundance: many
v_gene: TRBV20-1
j_gene: TRBJ2-5
d_gene: TRBD1
CDR3aa: CSAAYRGSAETQYF
CDR3nt: TGCAGTGCCGCGTACAGGGGTAGTGCGGAGACCCAGTACTTC

abundance: many
v_gene: TRBV5-1
j_gene: TRBJ2-3
d_gene: .
CDR3aa: CASSLGSGLGAPDTQYF
CDR3nt: TGCGCCAGCAGCTTGGGGAGCGGGCTCGGGGCACCAGATACGCAGTATTTT

abundance: many
v_gene: TRBV20-1
j_gene: TRBJ2-2
d_gene: .
CDR3aa: CSARPTGELFF
CDR3nt: TGCAGTGCAAGGCCCACCGGGGAGCTGTTTTTT

abundance: many
v_gene: TRBV4-2
j_gene: TRBJ2-1
d_gene: .
CDR3aa: CASSHEGLNEQFF
CDR3nt: TGTGCCAGCAGCCATGAGGGGTTGAATGAGCAGTTCTTC

abundance: few
v_gene: TRBV27
j_gene: TRBJ1-5
d_gene: .
CDR3aa: CASSSGQYSNQPQHF
CDR3nt: TGTGCCAGCAGTTCGGGACAATATAGCAATCAGCCCCAGCATTTT

abundance: many
v_gene: TRBV12-3/TRBV12-4
j_gene: TRBJ2-3
d_gene: .
CDR3aa: CASSDRLGTDTQYF
CDR3nt: TGTGCCAGCAGTGATAGACTCGGCACAGATACGCAGTATTTT

abundance: many
v_gene: TRBV6-1
j_gene: TRBJ1-3
d_gene: .
CDR3aa: CASSPTLSSGNTIYF
CDR3nt: TGTGCCAGCAGCCCTACACTTTCCTCTGGAAACACCATATATTTT

abundance: many
v_gene: TRBV10-3
j_gene: TRBJ1-5
d_gene: .
CDR3aa: CAISEVWGGNQPQHF
CDR3nt: TGTGCCATCAGTGAGGTCTGGGGGGGCAATCAGCCCCAGCATTTT

abundance: .
v_gene: TRBV3-1
j_gene: TRBJ2-7
d_gene: TRBD1
CDR3aa: CASSQEQGADEQYF
CDR3nt: TGTGCCAGCAGCCAAGAACAGGGGGCCGACGAGCAGTACTTC

abundance: .
v_gene: TRBV5-1
j_gene: TRBJ1-4
d_gene: .
CDR3aa: CASSLFDATNEKLFF
CDR3nt: TGCGCCAGCAGCTTGTTCGATGCAACTAATGAAAAACTGTTTTTT

abundance: many
v_gene: TRBV12-3/TRBV12-4
j_gene: TRBJ2-1
d_gene: .
CDR3aa: CASSLAGTTNEQFF
CDR3nt: TGTGCCAGCAGTTTAGCGGGGACCACAAATGAGCAGTTCTTC

abundance: many
v_gene: TRBV12-3/TRBV12-4
j_gene: TRBJ1-5
d_gene: .
CDR3aa: CASCWGNQPQHF
CDR3nt: TGTGCCAGCTGTTGGGGGAATCAGCCCCAGCATTTT